A single sample is the source of the 26 T cell receptor beta chains below, sequenced in a study of radiotherapy plus CTLA-4 blockade in lung cancer. Here immunoSEQ multiplex PCR was the method, and the copy in TCRdb shows in-frame clones only, minus some. The table lists 70,000 to 85,000 clones, approximately 73% of them singletons. The starting material was peripheral blood, obtained from a patient treated with radiotherapy plus ipilimumab. These receptors were obtained from a human donor with non-small cell lung cancer whose response to radiotherapy plus ipilimumab could not be evaluated.

The V gene is TRBV9, the J gene TRBJ2-2, with D unresolved. V lost 0 bases, J lost 0 bases, and 6 bases lay in between. The length of the CDR3 is 15 residues. Germline V gene sequence: CDR1 SGDLS, CDR2 YYNGEE. The CDR3 DNA sequence: TGTGCCAGCAGCGTAGGCACTACGAACACCGGGGAGCTGTTTTTT. It specifies CASSVGTTNTGELFF.

V and J are TRBV5-4 and TRBJ2-1; 12 positions match TRBD2. Germline trimming cut 3 bases from V and 2 bases from J; bases unmatched to any gene: 9. From germline, CDR1 is SGHNT and CDR2 YYREEE (reference sequence). This CDR3 spans 18 amino acids. The CDR3 here is CASSSMPLAGGPYNEQFF. In DNA, the CDR3 is TGTGCCAGCAGCTCAATGCCCCTAGCGGGAGGGCCCTACAATGAGCAGTTCTTC.

This clone was seen more than once but under ten times. This chain connects TRBV10-3 to TRBJ2-3, with TRBD1 matching 9 bases. The CDR3 consists of 17 residues. CDR1 is ENHRY and CDR2 is SYGVKD in the germline V gene. J was trimmed by 0 bases and V by 7 bases; bases with no gene match: 11. The CDR3 DNA is TGTGCCATCATCCGATCCGGGACAGGGAGTAGCACAGATACGCAGTATTTT. Residues: CAIIRSGTGSSTDTQYF.

The chain couples TRBV5-1 to TRBJ2-3, with 11 positions matching TRBD2. This CDR3 spans 16 amino acids. The V and J ends lost 1 base and 2 bases, in that order; junction bases with no gene match: 3. In germline, CDR1 is SGHRS, CDR2 YFSETQ. The DNA for the CDR3 is TGCGCCAGCAGCTTGCCGACTAGCGGGGACACAGATACGCAGTATTTT. Residues: CASSLPTSGDTDTQYF.

The chain uses TRBV28 and TRBJ1-2; 9 bases fit TRBD1. Germline CDR1 and CDR2: MDHEN and SYDVKM. The CDR3 length is 14 residues. Unmatched junction bases numbered 8, after V lost 10 bases and J lost 2 bases. The CDR3 loop reads CAISTTGGNYGYTF. CDR3 nucleotide sequence: TGTGCCATATCTACGACAGGGGGAAACTATGGCTACACCTTC.

This rearrangement joins TRBV27 to TRBJ2-1; tentative D call: TRBD1 (6 bases). CDR3 length: 14 amino acids. Trimming took 5 bases from V and 4 from J, leaving 12 bases between them. Per the germline V gene, CDR1 is MNHEY and CDR2 is SMNVEV (reference sequence). CDR3 loop: CASSTRDTYNEQFF. CDR3 in DNA: TGTGCCAGCAGTACCCGGGACACTTACAATGAGCAGTTCTTC.

V is TRBV27 and J is TRBJ1-2; D unresolved. The CDR3 sequence is 17 residues long. Trimming removed 6 bases at V and 3 bases at J, with 23 bases between. CDR1 is MNHEY and CDR2 is SMNVEV in the germline V gene (reference sequence). The CDR3 loop is CASSRLREGPRDYGYTF. The DNA for the CDR3 is TGTGCCAGCAGCCGACTTCGGGAGGGCCCACGGGACTATGGCTACACCTTC.

This clone was counted between two and nine times. V gene TRBV28 combines with J gene TRBJ2-7, with 9 nucleotides matching TRBD1. Germline V CDR1 and CDR2: MDHEN, SYDVKM. After removal of 6 bases from V and 2 bases from J, the junction contained 5 bases not matched to a gene. CDR3 length equals 14 residues. As DNA, the CDR3 is TGTGCCAGCAGGTGGGGACAGGGACCCTACGAGCAGTACTTC. Translating it yields CASRWGQGPYEQYF.

This chain joins TRBV4-3 and TRBJ1-6; TRBD1 aligns across 7 bases. The CDR3 is 15 residues long. V lost 0 bases and J lost 8; bases outside the gene matches: 4. Germline CDR1 reads LGHNA; CDR2 reads YSLEER. The CDR3 nucleotides are TGCGCCAGCAGCCAAGATTTGGGGACAGATTCACCCCTCCACTTT. It translates to CASSQDLGTDSPLHF.

The rearrangement joins TRBV5-1 to TRBJ1-1; D is possibly TRBD1 (5 bases). The germline V and J ends were trimmed by 6 bases and 2 bases, with 14 bases remaining between them. Germline V gene data show CDR1 as SGHRS and CDR2 as YFSETQ. This CDR3 is 14 amino acids long. The CDR3 DNA reads TGCGCCAGCAACTCACGGGGGGAAAACACTGAAGCTTTCTTT. Protein product: CASNSRGENTEAFF.

Worth noting for this clone: A much more abundant neighbour one base away suggests this may be a read error. The sample has other DNA sequences that encode this CDR3 too. The chain links TRBV6-1 to TRBJ1-3; D is unresolved. Germline CDR1 MNHNS, CDR2 SASEGT. Trimming left V 9 bases short and J 0 bases short, with 6 bases between. This CDR3 is built from 12 residues. The CDR3 loop reads CASHSSGNTIYF. In DNA, the CDR3 is TGTGCCAGTCACAGCTCTGGAAACACCATATATTTT.

V and J are TRBV19 and TRBJ1-2, with D hard to call. Trimming left V 6 bases short and J 4 bases short, with 3 bases between. Germline V gives CDR1 LNHDA, CDR2 SQIVND (reference sequence). The CDR3 consists of 10 residues. CDR3 nucleotide sequence: TGTGCCAGTAGCAGCTATGGCTACACCTTC. As protein: CASSSYGYTF.

This chain links TRBV6-5 with TRBJ2-3; unclear D gene. CDR3 size: 12 residues. From germline, CDR1 is MNHEY and CDR2 SVGAGI. The V gene lost 7 bases and the J gene lost 6 bases, with 11 bases spanning the gap. The CDR3 is CASTRLPDTQYF. DNA for the CDR3: TGTGCCAGCACCAGACTCCCGGATACGCAGTATTTT.

The V call is TRBV6-5, the J call TRBJ2-7, with 14 bases identical to TRBD2. Germline CDR1 is MNHEY and CDR2 is SVGAGI. V lost 11 bases and J lost 6; bases outside the gene matches: 3. There are 12 residues in the CDR3. As DNA, the CDR3 is TGTGCCGTCGGGACTAGCGGGAGCGAGCAGTACTTC. This gives the protein CAVGTSGSEQYF.

A single count supports this clone. V gene TRBV7-8 combines with J gene TRBJ1-1; no firm D call. Germline V gene sequence: CDR1 SGHVS, CDR2 FQNEAQ. The CDR3 totals 13 residues. With 5 bases removed from V and 3 bases from J, the gap between germline ends came to 10 bases. Written as DNA, the CDR3 is TGTGCCAGCAGCACTCGACACGACACTGAAGCTTTCTTT. Protein: CASSTRHDTEAFF.

The sample holds a few counts of this clone. The gene calls are TRBV19 and TRBJ2-1; 8 bases map to TRBD1. J was trimmed by 2 bases and V by 6 bases; bases with no gene match: 6. Germline loops: CDR1 LNHDA, CDR2 SQIVND (reference sequence). The CDR3 contains 15 residues. Written as DNA, the CDR3 is TGTGCCAGTAGCTCGGACAGGGATCCCTACAATGAGCAGTTCTTC. It yields the protein CASSSDRDPYNEQFF.

The chain joins TRBV4-1 to TRBJ1-4; D gene uncertain. V lost 5 bases and J 1 base, leaving 8 bases between the germline ends. Germline assignment: CDR1 MGHRA and CDR2 YSYEKL. CDR3 length: 14 amino acids. CDR3 region: CASSRTETNEKLFF. CDR3 bases: TGCGCCAGCAGCAGGACTGAAACTAATGAAAAACTGTTTTTT.

Remarks on this clone: A read error may be the cause here, since a much bigger clone is one base away. The chain employs TRBV2 and TRBJ1-4; possible D gene TRBD1, 6 bases. Per germline, CDR1 SNHLY and CDR2 FYNNEI. This CDR3 spans 14 amino acids. CDR3 coding DNA: TGTGCCAGCAACGTCGGGGGGCGAAATGGAAAACTGTTTTTT. It yields the protein CASNVGGRNGKLFF.

This chain joins TRBV27 and TRBJ2-1; 10 bases map to TRBD2. Germline CDR1 reads MNHEY; CDR2 reads SMNVEV (reference sequence). V lost 3 bases to trimming and J lost 6 bases; unmatched junction nucleotides: 8. The CDR3 is 16 amino acids. Here the CDR3 reads CASSLSTSGTINEQFF. CDR3 in DNA: TGTGCCAGCAGTTTGTCTACTAGCGGGACTATCAATGAGCAGTTCTTC.

The V gene is TRBV5-1, the J gene TRBJ2-7; perhaps TRBD2 as D (6 bases). This CDR3 comprises 15 residues. Between the trimmed V and J ends, which lost 5 bases and 5 bases, there was a span of 20 bases. CDR1 and CDR2 from the germline V gene are SGHRS and YFSETQ. The CDR3 here is CASRELPRGGNEQYF. CDR3 in DNA: TGCGCCAGCAGAGAACTGCCCCGGGGCGGGAACGAGCAGTACTTC.

This chain joins TRBV5-1 and TRBJ2-1; TRBD2 aligns across 8 bases. This CDR3 is built from 14 residues. J gave up 6 bases and V 2 bases, and 4 bases lay outside the gene matches. CDR1 is SGHRS and CDR2 is YFSETQ in the germline V gene. CDR3 nucleotide sequence: TGCGCCAGCAGCTTTCGGGGGGGGGCCAATGAGCAGTTCTTC. It translates to CASSFRGGANEQFF.

This chain links TRBV5-6 with TRBJ2-7; 9 nucleotides match TRBD1. Per the germline V gene, CDR1 is SGHDT and CDR2 is YYEEEE. This CDR3 spans 15 amino acids. V trimming: 4 bases; J trimming: 4 bases; junction bases outside the gene matches: 9. Here the CDR3 DNA reads TGTGCCAGCAGCCCACAGGGGGCGCGTAGGTACGAGCAGTACTTC. This translates into CASSPQGARRYEQYF.

This chain joins TRBV19 and TRBJ2-3; D remains ambiguous. CDR1 is LNHDA, CDR2 SQIVND, per germline (reference sequence). The CDR3 contains 14 residues. V was cut by 3 bases and J by 2 bases, with 9 bases left in between. CDR3 sequence reads: CASSIGPLTDTQYF. The CDR3 bases are TGTGCCAGTAGTATTGGGCCCCTCACAGATACGCAGTATTTT. Drawing the rest from reference TRBV19 and TRBJ2-3, the complete variable domain is DGGITQSPKYLFRKEGQNVTLSCEQNLNHDAMYWYRQDPGQGLRLIYYSQIVNDFQKGDIAEGYSVSREKKESFPLTVTSAQKNPTAFYLCASSIGPLTDTQYFGPGTRLTVL.

This rearrangement joins TRBV5-5 to TRBJ2-5; 9 bases match TRBD1. Germline CDR1 reads SGHKS; CDR2 reads YYEKEE (reference sequence). After removal of 2 bases from V and 7 bases from J, the junction contained 6 bases not matched to a gene. The CDR3 sequence is 14 residues long. CDR3 DNA: TGTGCCAGCAGCTTAGACAGGGGGGTAGGGACCCAGTACTTC. This encodes CASSLDRGVGTQYF.

V is TRBV5-4 and J is TRBJ2-3, with a possible D match to TRBD1 (9 bases). Germline assignment: CDR1 SGHNT and CDR2 YYREEE (reference sequence). This CDR3 spans 15 amino acids. The V end lost 4 bases, the J end lost 3 bases, and 15 bases lay between the germline ends. The CDR3 is CASSRGGQGTDTQYF. CDR3 coding DNA: TGTGCCAGCAGCCGGGGGGGACAGGGAACAGATACGCAGTATTTT.

V usage is TRBV10-3 and J usage is TRBJ1-2, with a weak D call TRBD1 (5 bases). Germline V gives CDR1 ENHRY, CDR2 SYGVKD. V was trimmed by 3 bases and J by 6 bases, leaving 11 bases between them. This CDR3 contains 13 residues. This CDR3 is CAISDARANGYTF. The DNA for the CDR3 is TGTGCCATCAGTGATGCCAGGGCGAATGGCTACACCTTC.